This T cell receptor beta chain stems from a study of T cell responses to AZD1222 COVID-19 vaccine. Whole-study results and caveats: Researchers report vaccine-associated CD4 TCRs spanning spike, with dominance at 160-218 and 743-854. Increases in Spike-specific TCR breadth and depth were seen after two AZD1222 doses. Nearly half of spike-specific TCRs reportedly target unmutated variant regions. Clonal diversity may have been underestimated, and the donors were mostly white British, with more females than males.

Worth noting for this clone: The antigen is unknown.

The germline V gene encodes CDR1 SGHRS and CDR2 YFSETQ. The CDR3 is 14 amino acids. V lost 5 bases, J lost 3 bases, and 15 bases lay in between. Assay used: immunoSEQ multiplex PCR; TCRdb lists only in-frame clones, some missing. This repertoire shows under 200,000 clones, roughly 91% found once; its top ten account for roughly 0.99%. The receptor comes from an adult in good health. The gene calls are TRBV5-1 and TRBJ2-7; D gene unclear. Specimen: peripheral blood, collected on day 0 of AZD1222 vaccination. CDR3 loop: CASRLESANYEQYF. In nucleotides, the CDR3 is TGCGCCAGCAGATTAGAGTCGGCCAACTACGAGCAGTACTTC.